This T cell receptor (beta chain) appears in the sequencing data of a study of T cell clonotyping in hematopoietic cell transplantation (dated by TCRdb to the early 2020s). A note on the overall study: Recipient samples taken before transplant were collected after cytoreduction. In the study, over a hundred blood samples were gathered from roughly 40 consecutive transplant recipients and their related donors. Patient recruitment ran from late 2015 to early 2017, and follow-up continued until late 2020 or death. On the study overall, not on this receptor specifically: The sample size was limited, and because cells were not sorted, the contributions of CD4 and CD8 repertoires could not be separated. Only a small fraction of recipient repertoires overlapped donor repertoires, with over 95% appearing de novo at the given depth. Recipient TCR diversity fell after transplant, with pathologically expanded clonotypes rising progressively from day 30 to day 180. Donor and pretransplant recipient Inverse Simpson Index values predicted broader posttransplant TCR repertoire diversity.

According to the study, the label for this sample's time point signals: recipient sample about 28 days before transplant, after cytoreduction. Blood from recipients was drawn roughly 28 days before transplant, then again at days 30, 100 and 180 after transplant. Using Nuclei Lysis Solution, genomic DNA was extracted from unfractionated peripheral blood mononuclear cells that were either fresh or cryopreserved. About this clone: Its antigen specificity is not known. There are no base qualities to consult, and no much larger clone falls within one base.

The CDR3 sequence holds 15 residues, the cysteine and phenylalanine included. The only DNA kept is the CDR3, 45 bases in frame from the first base. Trimming takes 1 base from V and 3 bases from J, and the germline ends sit 11 bases apart. From a lookup of the germline V gene, CDR1 and CDR2 are SGHNT and YENEEA. The immunoSEQ assay, a bias-controlled multiplex PCR with V- and J-specific primers, was used to amplify TCR beta CDR3 regions from genomic DNA. A proprietary barcode and Illumina adapter sequences were added to the CDR3 amplicons in a second PCR step. CDR3 libraries were sequenced on an Illumina MiSeq instrument. The study's processing was this. Export and quality control were performed with immunoSEQ Analyzer 3.0, and downstream analyses were performed with R Bioconductor and Immunarch. Only productive rearrangements within the normalized downsampled data set were used in the calculation of repertoire metrics. Clonotypes larger than 5 templates in the normalized cohort were defined as pathologically expanded. The Inverse Simpson Index served as the measure of repertoire diversity. To capture all clonotypes, CMV-specificity analyses were performed on the non-normalized data set. Here the immuneACCESS table is served through TCRdb, limited to in-frame sequences with V and J called. Missing clones are a known gap in these copies; in checked studies unresolved V genes cover under half, and the rest lacks a known reason. V and J calls and clone size are those listed in that table; D and trimming were worked out from the DNA. This sample is represented by more than 8,000 clones; 87% of them were singletons. The ten largest clones add up to 27% of the sample.

Recombination connected TRBV11-3 to TRBJ2-3; the D gene is possibly TRBD2, with 6 bases matching. This clonotype originated in a woman aged 60-75 years with acute myeloid leukemia. Some clones in this sample may be carry-over from other donors' samples. Source: peripheral blood mononuclear cells, taken before stem cell transplant. The bases read TGTGCCAGCAGCTTAGGGGGACTGGAAACAGATACGCAGTATTTT. This sequence encodes CASSLGGLETDTQYF. The CDR3, completed at both ends by the reference TRBV11-3 and TRBJ2-3 genes, gives the full variable domain EAGVVQSPRYKIIEKKQPVAFWCNPISGHNTLYWYLQNLGQGPELLIRYENEEAVDDSQLPKDRFSAERLKGVDSTLKIQPAELGDSAVYLCASSLGGLETDTQYFGPGTRLTVL.